This T cell receptor (beta chain) was identified during a study of OX40 agonist ivuxolimab in advanced cancers. In the study overall: At doses from 0.01 to 10 mg/kg, patients were given intravenous ivuxolimab every 2 weeks. At around 81% male, the cohort had a mean age of around 56 years, ranging from about 20 to 90. Broader study findings: Compared with others, partial responders at 0.1-3.0 mg/kg displayed clonal expansion among the lowest. Antigens targeted by the expanded peripheral T cells were not determined.

Produced via immunoSEQ multiplex PCR; TCRdb's table is partial and in-frame only. The sample comprises 55,000 to 80,000 clones, 84% of which are singletons, and approximately 7.2% rests with the top ten. V shed 5 bases and J shed 4 bases, with 12 bases lying between them. CDR1 is SGHRS, CDR2 YFSETQ, per germline. This CDR3 contains 13 residues. Notes on this clone: Its antigen is currently unknown.

The genes are TRBV5-1 and TRBJ2-5; D is unresolved. The receptor's source is an adult with an advanced solid tumor such as melanoma, head and neck, liver or kidney cancer. Sample: CD4+ or CD8+ T cells sorted from blood, taken in a trial of the OX40 agonist ivuxolimab. In nucleotides, the CDR3 is TGCGCCAGCAGGCCACGGACCGGAGAGACCCAGTACTTC. It encodes CASRPRTGETQYF.